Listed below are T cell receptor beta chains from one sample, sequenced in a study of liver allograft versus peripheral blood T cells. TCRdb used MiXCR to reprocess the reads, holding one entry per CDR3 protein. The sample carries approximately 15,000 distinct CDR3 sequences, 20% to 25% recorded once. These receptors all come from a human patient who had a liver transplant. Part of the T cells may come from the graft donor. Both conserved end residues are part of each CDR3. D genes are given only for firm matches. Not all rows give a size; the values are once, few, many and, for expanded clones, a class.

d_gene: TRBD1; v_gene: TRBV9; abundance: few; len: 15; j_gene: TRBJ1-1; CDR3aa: CASSPRTGMNTEAFF; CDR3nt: TGTGCCAGCAGCCCCCGGACAGGCATGAACACTGAAGCTTTCTTT
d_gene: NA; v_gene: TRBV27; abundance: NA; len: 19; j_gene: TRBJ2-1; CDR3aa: CASSLYSSRWDGSYNEQFF; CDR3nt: TGTGCCAGCAGTTTATATTCCTCGCGTTGGGACGGTTCCTACAATGAGCAGTTCTTC
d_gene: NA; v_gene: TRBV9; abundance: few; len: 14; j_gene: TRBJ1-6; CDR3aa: CASSPGTTGSPLHF; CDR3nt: TGTGCCAGCAGCCCCGGGACGACGGGATCACCCCTCCACTTT
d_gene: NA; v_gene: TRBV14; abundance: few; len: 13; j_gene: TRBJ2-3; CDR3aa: CASSPKYTDTQYF; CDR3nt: TGTGCCAGCAGCCCCAAGTATACAGATACGCAGTATTTT
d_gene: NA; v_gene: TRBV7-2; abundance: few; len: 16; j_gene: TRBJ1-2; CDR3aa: CASSDAPGTADYGYTF; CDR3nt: TGTGCCAGCAGCGACGCGCCCGGGACGGCTGATTATGGCTACACCTTC
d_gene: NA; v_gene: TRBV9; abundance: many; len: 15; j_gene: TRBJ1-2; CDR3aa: CASSVGLGRDYGYTF; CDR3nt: TGTGCCAGCAGCGTAGGGCTGGGGCGGGACTATGGCTACACCTTC
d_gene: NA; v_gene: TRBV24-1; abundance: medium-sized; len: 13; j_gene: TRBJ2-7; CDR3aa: CATSGGAPYEQYF; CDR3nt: TGTGCCACCAGTGGGGGGGCACCCTACGAGCAGTACTTC
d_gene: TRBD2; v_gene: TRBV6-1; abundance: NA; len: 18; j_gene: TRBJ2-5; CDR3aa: CASTPLRTSGGAGETQYF; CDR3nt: TGTGCCAGCACTCCCTTGAGGACTAGCGGGGGGGCGGGAGAGACCCAGTACTTC
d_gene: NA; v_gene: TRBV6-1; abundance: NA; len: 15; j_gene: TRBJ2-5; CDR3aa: CASTAQGGREETQYF; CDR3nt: TGTGCCAGCACCGCACAGGGCGGTAGGGAAGAGACCCAGTACTTC
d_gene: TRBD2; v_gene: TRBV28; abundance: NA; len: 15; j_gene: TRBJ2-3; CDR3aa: CASSVSGRAKDTQYF; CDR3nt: TGTGCCAGCAGTGTTAGCGGGAGGGCCAAAGATACGCAGTATTTT
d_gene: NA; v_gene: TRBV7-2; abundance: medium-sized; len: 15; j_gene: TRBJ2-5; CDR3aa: CASSRTGTHGETQYF; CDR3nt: TGTGCCAGCAGCAGAACCGGGACACACGGGGAGACCCAGTACTTC
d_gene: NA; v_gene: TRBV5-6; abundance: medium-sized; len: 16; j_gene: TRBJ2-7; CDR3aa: CASSLAGAGGIYEQYF; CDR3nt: TGTGCCAGCAGCTTGGCCGGAGCGGGTGGCATTTACGAGCAGTACTTC
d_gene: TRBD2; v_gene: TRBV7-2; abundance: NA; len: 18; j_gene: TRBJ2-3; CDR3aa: CASSLATVSGGATDTQYF; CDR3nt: TGTGCCAGCAGCTTAGCGACGGTGAGCGGGGGGGCCACAGATACGCAGTATTTT
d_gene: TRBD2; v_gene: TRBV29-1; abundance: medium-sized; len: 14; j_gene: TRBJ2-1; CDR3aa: CSVEQTSGWGDQFF; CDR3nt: TGCAGCGTTGAACAGACTAGCGGGTGGGGGGACCAGTTCTTC
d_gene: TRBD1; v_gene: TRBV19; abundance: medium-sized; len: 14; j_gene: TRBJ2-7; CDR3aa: CASSMRGGHYEQYF; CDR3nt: TGTGCCAGTAGTATGCGAGGGGGCCACTACGAGCAGTACTTC
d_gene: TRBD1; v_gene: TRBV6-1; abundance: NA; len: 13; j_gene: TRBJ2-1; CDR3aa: CASSWTGGREQFF; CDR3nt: TGTGCCAGCAGTTGGACAGGGGGTAGAGAGCAGTTCTTC
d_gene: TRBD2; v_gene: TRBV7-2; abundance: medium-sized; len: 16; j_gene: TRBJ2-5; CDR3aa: CASSLASGGARETQYF; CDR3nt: TGTGCCAGCAGCTTAGCTAGCGGGGGGGCCCGAGAGACCCAGTACTTC
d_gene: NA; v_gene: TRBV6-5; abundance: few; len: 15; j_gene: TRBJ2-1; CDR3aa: CASSYTGGGFYEQFF; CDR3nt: TGTGCCAGCAGTTACACGGGGGGCGGGTTCTATGAGCAGTTCTTC
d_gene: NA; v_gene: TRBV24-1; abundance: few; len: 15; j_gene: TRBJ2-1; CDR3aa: CATSANRDGHNEQFF; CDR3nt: TGTGCCACCAGTGCGAACCGGGACGGACACAATGAGCAGTTCTTC
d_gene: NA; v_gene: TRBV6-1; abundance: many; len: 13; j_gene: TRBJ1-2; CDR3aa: CASSASRSYGYTF; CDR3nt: TGTGCCAGCAGTGCCTCCCGTAGCTATGGCTACACCTTC
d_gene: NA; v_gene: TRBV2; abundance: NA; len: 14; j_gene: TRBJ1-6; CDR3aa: CASAEASYNSPLHF; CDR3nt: TGTGCCAGCGCGGAGGCCTCCTATAATTCACCCCTCCACTTT
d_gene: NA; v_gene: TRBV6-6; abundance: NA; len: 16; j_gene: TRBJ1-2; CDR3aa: CASSYSQGRGNYGYTF; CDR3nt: TGTGCCAGCAGTTACTCGCAGGGGCGGGGGAACTATGGCTACACCTTC
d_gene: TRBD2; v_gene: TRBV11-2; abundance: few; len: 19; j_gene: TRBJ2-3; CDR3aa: CASSSSRRLAGGAKDTQYF; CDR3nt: TGTGCCAGCAGTTCAAGTCGGCGGCTAGCGGGGGGGGCAAAAGATACGCAGTATTTT
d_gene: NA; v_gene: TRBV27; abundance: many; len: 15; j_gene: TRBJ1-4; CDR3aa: CASSFGGATNEKLFF; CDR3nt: TGTGCCAGCAGTTTCGGCGGGGCAACTAATGAAAAACTGTTTTTT
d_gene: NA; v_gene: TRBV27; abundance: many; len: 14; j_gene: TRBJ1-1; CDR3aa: CASSLTALNTEAFF; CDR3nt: TGTGCCAGCAGTTTAACGGCACTGAACACTGAAGCTTTCTTT
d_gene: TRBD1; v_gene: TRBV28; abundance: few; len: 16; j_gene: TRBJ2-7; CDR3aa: CASSFNRGPLSYEQYF; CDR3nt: TGTGCCAGCAGCTTTAACAGGGGGCCTCTTTCCTACGAGCAGTACTTC
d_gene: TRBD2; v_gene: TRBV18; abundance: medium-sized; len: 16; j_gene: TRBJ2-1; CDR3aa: CASSEYVAGGYNEQFF; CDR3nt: TGTGCCAGCTCTGAGTATGTGGCGGGAGGATACAATGAGCAGTTCTTC
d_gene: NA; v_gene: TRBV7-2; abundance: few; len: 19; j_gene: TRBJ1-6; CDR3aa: CASSFKLGGRQLYNSPLHF; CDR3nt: TGTGCCAGCAGCTTTAAACTGGGAGGACGGCAGCTCTATAATTCACCCCTCCACTTT
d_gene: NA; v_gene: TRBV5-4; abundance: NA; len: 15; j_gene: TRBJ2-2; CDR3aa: CASSFSGINTGELFF; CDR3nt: TGTGCCAGCAGCTTTAGTGGGATTAACACCGGGGAGCTGTTTTTT
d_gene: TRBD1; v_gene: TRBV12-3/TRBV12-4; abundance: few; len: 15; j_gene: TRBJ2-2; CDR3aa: CASSRPGQGTGELFF; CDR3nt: TGTGCCAGCAGTCGACCGGGACAGGGGACCGGGGAGCTGTTTTTT
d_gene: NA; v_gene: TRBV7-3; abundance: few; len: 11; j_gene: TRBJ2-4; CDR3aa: CASSRSNIQYF; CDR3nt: TGTGCCAGCAGCCGCTCAAACATTCAGTACTTC
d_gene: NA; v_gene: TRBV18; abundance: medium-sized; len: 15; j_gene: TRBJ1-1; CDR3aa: CASSPYSGRGTEAFF; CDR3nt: TGTGCCAGCTCACCTTACAGTGGTCGCGGCACTGAAGCTTTCTTT
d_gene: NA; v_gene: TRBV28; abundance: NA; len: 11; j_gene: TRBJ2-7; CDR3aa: CASGQWTEQYF; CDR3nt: TGTGCCAGCGGCCAGTGGACAGAGCAGTACTTC
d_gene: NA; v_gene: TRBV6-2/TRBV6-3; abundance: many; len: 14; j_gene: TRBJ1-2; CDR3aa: CASREGPYNYGYTF; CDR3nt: TGTGCCAGCCGTGAGGGGCCTTATAACTATGGCTACACCTTC
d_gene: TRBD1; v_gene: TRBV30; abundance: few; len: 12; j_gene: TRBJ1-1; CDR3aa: CACAQGAWEAFF; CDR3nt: TGTGCCTGCGCACAGGGGGCATGGGAAGCTTTCTTT
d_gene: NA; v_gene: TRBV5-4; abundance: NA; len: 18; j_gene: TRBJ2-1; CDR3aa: CASSLASSGTFSYNEQFF; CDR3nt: TGTGCCAGCAGCTTGGCGAGTAGCGGCACGTTCTCCTACAATGAGCAGTTCTTC
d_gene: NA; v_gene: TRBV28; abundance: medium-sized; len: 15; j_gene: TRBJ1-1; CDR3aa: CASSSPGTMNTEAFF; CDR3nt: TGTGCCAGCAGTTCACCCGGGACAATGAACACTGAAGCTTTCTTT
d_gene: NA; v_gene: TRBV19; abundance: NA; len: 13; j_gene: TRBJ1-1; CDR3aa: CASSIDGNTEAFF; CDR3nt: TGTGCCAGTAGTATTGACGGAAACACTGAAGCTTTCTTT
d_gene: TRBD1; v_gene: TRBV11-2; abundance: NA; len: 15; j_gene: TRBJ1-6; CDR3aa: CASSGQQGRNSPLHF; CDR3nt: TGTGCCAGCAGCGGCCAACAGGGGCGTAATTCACCCCTCCACTTT
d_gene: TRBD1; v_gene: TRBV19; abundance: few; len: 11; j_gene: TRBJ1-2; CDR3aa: CASNHRGGYTF; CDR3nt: TGTGCCAGTAATCACAGGGGCGGCTACACCTTC
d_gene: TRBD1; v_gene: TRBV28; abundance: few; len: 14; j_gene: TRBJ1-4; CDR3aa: CASEQGALKEKLFF; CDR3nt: TGTGCCAGTGAACAGGGGGCTTTAAAAGAAAAACTGTTTTTT
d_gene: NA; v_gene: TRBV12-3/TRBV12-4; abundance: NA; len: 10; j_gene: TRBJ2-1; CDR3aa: CASNNNEQFF; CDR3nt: TGTGCCAGCAACAACAATGAGCAGTTCTTC
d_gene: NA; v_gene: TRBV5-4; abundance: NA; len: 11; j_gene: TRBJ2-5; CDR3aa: CASSAAETQYF; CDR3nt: TGTGCCAGCAGCGCCGCCGAGACCCAGTACTTC
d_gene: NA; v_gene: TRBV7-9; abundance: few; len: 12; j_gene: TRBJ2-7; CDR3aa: CASSLTEGEQYF; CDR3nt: TGTGCCAGCAGCTTAACGGAAGGCGAGCAGTACTTC
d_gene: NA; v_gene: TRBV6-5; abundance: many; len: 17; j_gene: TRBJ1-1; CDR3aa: CASSLRTLFARNTEAFF; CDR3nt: TGTGCCAGCAGTTTGAGGACGCTTTTTGCCCGGAACACTGAAGCTTTCTTT
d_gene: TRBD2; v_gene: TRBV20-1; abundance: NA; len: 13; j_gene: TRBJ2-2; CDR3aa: CSALAGVDGELFF; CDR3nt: TGCAGTGCTTTGGCGGGAGTGGACGGGGAGCTGTTTTTT
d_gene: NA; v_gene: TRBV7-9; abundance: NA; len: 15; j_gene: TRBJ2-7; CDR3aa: CASSFTQTEWGEQYF; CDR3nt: TGTGCCAGCAGCTTCACCCAGACAGAATGGGGCGAGCAGTACTTC
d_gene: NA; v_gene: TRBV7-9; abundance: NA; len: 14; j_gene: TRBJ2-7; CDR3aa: CASSLGARGSEQYF; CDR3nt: TGTGCCAGCAGCTTAGGGGCCAGGGGTTCCGAGCAGTACTTC
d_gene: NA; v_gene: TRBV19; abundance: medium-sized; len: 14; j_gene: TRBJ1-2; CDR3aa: CASRLQGLSYGYTF; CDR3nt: TGTGCCAGTAGGCTACAGGGTTTGAGCTATGGCTACACCTTC
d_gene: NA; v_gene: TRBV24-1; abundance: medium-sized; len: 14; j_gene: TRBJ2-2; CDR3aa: CATSDLGNTGELFF; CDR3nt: TGTGCCACCAGTGATTTAGGGAACACCGGGGAGCTGTTTTTT
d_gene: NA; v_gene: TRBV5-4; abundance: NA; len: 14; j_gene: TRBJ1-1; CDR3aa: CASSFRDQGTEAFF; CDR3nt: TGTGCCAGCAGCTTCCGCGATCAGGGGACTGAAGCTTTCTTT
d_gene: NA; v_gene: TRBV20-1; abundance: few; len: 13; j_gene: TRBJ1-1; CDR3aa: CSAARQLNTEAFF; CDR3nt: TGCAGTGCGGCCAGACAGCTGAACACTGAAGCTTTCTTT
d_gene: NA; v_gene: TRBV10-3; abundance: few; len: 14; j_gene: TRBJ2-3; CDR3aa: CAISDVLATRTQYF; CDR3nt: TGTGCCATCAGTGATGTTCTGGCCACTCGTACGCAGTATTTT